This T cell receptor (beta chain) is drawn from a study of T-cell reconstitution after alpha-beta-depleted transplantation in children. Study-wide findings and caveats: At the one-year point after transplant, T-cell counts and TCRbeta diversity were found to come mostly from T cells that had been newly produced. Surviving recipient cells, namely T cells and thymic progenitors, were the source of high day-60 TCRbeta diversity in some patients. Alpha-beta T cells about two months after transplant reportedly derived from several hundred expanded graft clones.

This CDR3 is built from 13 residues. Unmatched junction bases numbered 5, after V lost 3 bases and J lost 4 bases. The V gene's germline CDR1 is GTSNPN and CDR2 SVGIG (reference sequence). Library preparation (for TCRbeta) was performed with unique molecular identifiers. Using its own MiXCR run on the PCR reads, TCRdb lists one record per CDR3 protein. This table holds 250,000 to 400,000 distinct CDR3 sequences, about a quarter found once. A few counts support this clonotype. Its specificity is not known. The sequences come from PBMCs, mostly from graft donor cells, collected 180 days after TCRalphabeta/CD19-depleted stem cell transplant. The J gene is TRBJ1-2, the V gene TRBV30; 7 nucleotides line up with TRBD1. This TCR was sampled from a male patient between 10 and 17 years old who had a stem cell transplant for acute lymphoblastic leukemia, so the T cells may come from the graft donor. The DNA for the CDR3 is TGTGCCTGGAGGCCAGGGGGTCTCTATGGCTACACCTTC. It codes for CAWRPGGLYGYTF.